One TCR beta chain is described in this entry. Original data processing: Reference gene primer amplification gave estimated nucleated cell counts. Assay: immunoSEQ multiplex PCR; the TCRdb copy retains only in-frame clones and omits some. The V and J calls and clone size come from that table; D and trimming were worked out from the DNA. The repertoire holds fewer than 400,000 clones, with roughly 87% as singletons. This sample stems from a study of blood T cell repertoires in COVID-19. Study overall: PBMCs, B-cell-depleted T cells, or T cells were the source of the cDNA or gDNA that made up the material.

Residents of over 20 US areas, aged about 18 to 95 years, made up the participants. Participant-reported clinical history was the basis for cohort assignment. The CDR3 totals 12 residues. The genes are TRBV21-1 and TRBJ1-1; TRBD1 is the table's D call and was not checked against the DNA. TRBV21-1 counts as a pseudogene. The origin of this receptor is a woman aged 18-35 years who had recovered from COVID-19. Sequencing was carried out using PBMCs or T cells enriched from blood (not recorded which). CDR3 protein: CASSKATGSAFF. The CDR3 DNA sequence: TGTGCCAGCAGCAAAGCGACAGGTTCAGCTTTCTTT.